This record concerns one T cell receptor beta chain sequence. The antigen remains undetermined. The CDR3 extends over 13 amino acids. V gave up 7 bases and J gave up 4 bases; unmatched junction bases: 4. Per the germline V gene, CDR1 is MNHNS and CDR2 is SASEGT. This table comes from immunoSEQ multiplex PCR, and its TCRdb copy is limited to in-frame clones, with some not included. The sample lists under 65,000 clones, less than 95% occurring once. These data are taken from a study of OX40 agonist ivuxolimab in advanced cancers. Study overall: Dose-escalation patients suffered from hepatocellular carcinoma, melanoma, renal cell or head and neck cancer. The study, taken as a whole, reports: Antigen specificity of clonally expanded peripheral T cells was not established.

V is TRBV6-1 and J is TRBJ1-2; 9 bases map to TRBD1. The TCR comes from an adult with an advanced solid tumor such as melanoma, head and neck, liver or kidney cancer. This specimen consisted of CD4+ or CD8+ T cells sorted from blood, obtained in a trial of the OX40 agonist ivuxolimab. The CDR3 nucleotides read TGTGCCAGCACCTCGGGACAGGGCTATGGCTACACCTTC. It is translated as CASTSGQGYGYTF.